This passage covers 9 T cell receptor beta chains from one sample sequenced in a study of type 1 regulatory T cells. The antigens of these receptors remain unknown. Each CDR3 protein gets one entry after TCRdb re-called the reads with MiXCR. The table has roughly 60,000 distinct CDR3 sequences, 55% to 65% seen once. Sequencing was carried out using cultured non-Tr1 T cells, either the whole culture or a sorted T cell fraction (not recorded which). The origin of the receptors is a human donor in good health.

This clonotype was observed once. The V call is TRBV15, the J call TRBJ2-3; 8 bases line up with TRBD1. V lost 5 bases, J lost 3 bases, and 7 bases stayed unmatched. CDR1 and CDR2 from the germline V gene are LNHNV and YYDKDF (reference sequence). This CDR3 spans 15 amino acids. CDR3 sequence reads: CATSQSRDRTDTQYF. The DNA for the CDR3 is TGTGCCACCAGCCAGTCCCGGGACAGGACAGATACGCAGTATTTT. Full variable domain (remainder filled in from reference TRBV15 and TRBJ2-3): DAMVIQNPRYQVTQFGKPVTLSCSQTLNHNVMYWYQQKSSQAPKLLFHYYDKDFNNEADTPDNFQSRRPNTSFCFLDIRSPGLGDTAMYLCATSQSRDRTDTQYFGPGTRLTVL.

CDR3 sequence: CASSRQENKNIQYF. CDR3 DNA: TGTGCCAGCAGCCGACAGGAAAACAAAAACATTCAGTACTTC. This rearrangement joins TRBV6-1 to TRBJ2-4; tentatively, D is TRBD1 (6 bases). Germline V gene lookup returns CDR1 MNHNS and CDR2 SASEGT. V dropped 6 bases and J dropped 3 bases, with 12 bases sitting between them. The CDR3 runs to 14 residues.

This clonotype turned up a few times. The V gene is TRBV2, the J gene TRBJ1-1; TRBD1 is a possible D gene (6 bases). The CDR3 covers 13 residues. The germline CDR1 and CDR2 sequences are SNHLY and FYNNEI. Trimming pared 4 bases from V and 4 bases from J, leaving 10 bases between. For the CDR3, the DNA is TGTGCCAGCAGTGTGGACAGTGCCACTGAAGCTTTCTTT. Protein product: CASSVDSATEAFF. Full variable domain (remainder filled in from reference TRBV2 and TRBJ1-1): EPEVTQTPSHQVTQMGQEVILRCVPISNHLYFYWYRQILGQKVEFLVSFYNNEISEKSEIFDDQFSVERPDGSNFTLKIRSTKLEDSAMYFCASSVDSATEAFFGQGTRLTVV.

This clonotype was found a few times. CDR3: CASTLNGAGSGNTEAFF. Here the CDR3 DNA reads TGTGCCAGCACCCTTAACGGGGCAGGCTCTGGGAACACTGAAGCTTTCTTT. This sequence joins TRBV11-2 and TRBJ1-1, with D tentatively TRBD1 (5 bases). CDR1 and CDR2 from the germline V gene are SGHAT and FQNNGV. Trimming cost V 7 bases and J 1 base, with 22 bases left between them. The CDR3 has 17 amino acids.

The rearrangement joins TRBV3-1 to TRBJ2-5; D gene unclear. Trimming removed 5 bases at V and 2 bases at J, with 12 bases between. The CDR3 spans 14 residues. The germline CDR1 and CDR2 sequences are LGHDT and YNNKEL (reference sequence). CDR3: CASSKAPPQETQYF. CDR3 nucleotides: TGTGCCAGCAGCAAAGCGCCACCACAAGAGACCCAGTACTTC.

The rearrangement links TRBV20-1 to TRBJ1-1; tentatively, D is TRBD1 (6 bases). The CDR3 length is 14 residues. Trimming cost V 5 bases and J 1 base, with 14 bases left between them. Per germline, CDR1 DFQATT and CDR2 SNEGSKA (reference sequence). CDR3 protein: CSAAEWGQNTEAFF. The CDR3 nucleotides read TGCAGTGCTGCAGAATGGGGACAGAACACTGAAGCTTTCTTT.

The rearrangement joins TRBV28 to TRBJ2-3; 11 positions match TRBD2. CDR3 length equals 16 residues. Germline CDR1 is MDHEN and CDR2 is SYDVKM. With 6 bases clipped from V and 3 bases from J, the junction kept 8 bases outside the gene matches. CDR3 sequence (DNA): TGTGCCAGCAGCTCTATAGCGGGAGGGTCGACAGATACGCAGTATTTT. It is translated as CASSSIAGGSTDTQYF.

The rearrangement links TRBV19 to TRBJ2-3; TRBD2 matches 8 bases. This CDR3 region has 14 residues. The ends lost 6 bases at V and 6 bases at J; junction bases unmatched: 8. Germline lookup yields CDR1 LNHDA and CDR2 SQIVND (reference sequence). The CDR3 protein is CASRGLGLSDTQYF. CDR3 nucleotide sequence: TGTGCCAGTAGGGGACTAGGGCTTTCTGATACGCAGTATTTT.

The gene calls are TRBV6-5 and TRBJ2-3, with 10 nucleotides matching TRBD1. V shed 4 bases, J shed 4 bases, and the junction held 5 bases outside the gene matches. There are 15 residues in the CDR3. In germline, CDR1 is MNHEY, CDR2 SVGAGI. The CDR3 region is CASSWGQGKADTQYF. The CDR3, as DNA: TGTGCCAGCAGTTGGGGACAGGGGAAGGCAGATACGCAGTATTTT.